The 2 T cell receptor beta chains in this list originate from one sample, sequenced in a study of cytomegalovirus exposure and HLA in healthy donors. 13 Jbeta primers and 60 Vbeta primers were used for the PCR. TCRdb keeps only in-frame clones here, not all; method: immunoSEQ multiplex PCR. The sample consists of 160,000 or so clones, roughly 79% of them appearing once. Material: PBMCs. The source of these receptors is a woman in her fifties or sixties in good health and CMV-seronegative.

The genes are TRBV19 and TRBJ1-1, with D possibly TRBD1 on 6 matching bases. The V end was cut by 6 bases, the J end by 1 base, with 12 bases between. CDR3 length: 14 amino acids. CDR1 is LNHDA, CDR2 SQIVND, per germline (reference sequence). CDR3 nucleotide sequence: TGTGCCAGTAGGCGACAGGTTTCGAACACTGAAGCTTTCTTT. Residues: CASRRQVSNTEAFF.

This clone was counted only a few times. V is TRBV6-4 and J is TRBJ2-3; 12 positions agree with TRBD1. Germline V gives CDR1 MRHNA, CDR2 SNTAGT. J gave up 1 base and V 2 bases, and 1 base lay outside the gene matches. The length of the CDR3 is 16 residues. CDR3 sequence reads: CASSDGTGGGTDTQYF. In DNA, the CDR3 is TGTGCCAGCAGTGACGGGACAGGGGGCGGCACAGATACGCAGTATTTT.